Below, 5 T cell receptor beta chains from the same sample are listed, as sequenced in a study of CD8+ T cells in alopecia areata. The sequencing template was cDNA reverse transcribed from extracted RNA. Here immunoSEQ multiplex PCR was the method, and the copy in TCRdb shows in-frame clones only, minus some. The sample has fewer than 200,000 clones, 50% to 60% seen once. The sample consisted of CD4+ T cells sorted from blood, taken at week 0. These receptors all stem from a human donor with alopecia areata.

V is TRBV27 and J is TRBJ2-7; possible D gene TRBD1, 6 bases. The germline V gene encodes CDR1 MNHEY and CDR2 SMNVEV (reference sequence). The CDR3 consists of 13 residues. V lost 6 bases and J 0 bases, leaving 9 bases between the germline ends. The CDR3 DNA sequence: TGTGCCAGCAGGAACAGGGTCTCCTACGAGCAGTACTTC. Protein: CASRNRVSYEQYF.

The V and J genes are TRBV5-1 and TRBJ2-6; D unresolved. The CDR3 extends over 13 amino acids. Germline V gives CDR1 SGHRS, CDR2 YFSETQ. Trimming took 2 bases from V and 3 from J, leaving 3 bases between them. The CDR3 region is CASSLNGANVLTF. As DNA, the CDR3 is TGCGCCAGCAGCTTAAATGGGGCCAACGTCCTGACTTTC.

This clone appeared once. The genes are TRBV29-1 and TRBJ1-5; 10 nucleotides agree with TRBD1. The CDR3 totals 13 residues. The germline CDR1 and CDR2 sequences are SQVTM and ANQGSEA. With 7 bases clipped from V and 6 bases from J, the junction kept 6 bases outside the gene matches. This CDR3 is CSAGTGVFQPQHF. The CDR3 nucleotides are TGCAGCGCCGGGACAGGGGTTTTTCAGCCCCAGCATTTT. Variable domain in full (rest from reference TRBV29-1 and TRBJ1-5): SAVISQKPSRDICQRGTSLTIQCQVDSQVTMMFWYRQQPGQSLTLIATANQGSEATYESGFVIDKFPISRPNLTFSTLTVSNMSPEDSSIYLCSAGTGVFQPQHFGDGTRLSIL.

For the CDR3, the DNA is TGTGCCAGCAGACAAAGACAGTCCTACGAGCAGTACTTC. It codes for CASRQRQSYEQYF. V gene TRBV27 combines with J gene TRBJ2-7, with D perhaps TRBD1 (5 bases). V lost 6 bases and J lost 1, with 10 bases in between. Germline-derived CDR1 and CDR2 are MNHEY and SMNVEV (reference sequence). CDR3 length equals 13 residues.

The rearrangement links TRBV9 to TRBJ2-5; the D is unclear. This CDR3 is built from 12 residues. V lost 0 bases to trimming and J lost 5 bases, with 5 bases between them. Germline values: CDR1 SGDLS, CDR2 YYNGEE. The CDR3 spells CASSVEQETQYF. The CDR3 DNA follows: TGTGCCAGCAGCGTAGAACAGGAGACCCAGTACTTC.